This TCR beta chain was identified in a study of beta chain features in type 1 diabetes. Findings of the study overall: Patients and controls would share equally any PCR tilt toward shorter templates. Patients with type 1 diabetes showed fewer VDJ junction insertions and more deletions. Shortening of TCRB CDR3s, moderate but significant, appeared in all four CD4+ subsets of Type 1 diabetes patients.

cDNA synthesis used the whole RNA isolate, giving expressed TCRB sequences. The repertoire was sequenced with immunoSEQ multiplex PCR; TCRdb's copy has only in-frame clones and lacks some. The sample has about 650,000 clones, around an eighth seen once; the top ten hold around 0.12%. Trimming removed 0 bases from V and 8 bases from J, with 5 bases in between. Per the germline V gene, CDR1 is KGHSH and CDR2 is LQKENI. CDR3 length: 12 amino acids. As concerns this clone: What it recognizes is unknown.

This sequence originates from a young man with type 1 diabetes. The sample taken for sequencing was naive CD4+ T cells from blood. The rearrangement uses TRBV18 and TRBJ1-5; D ambiguous. In DNA form, the CDR3 reads TGTGCCAGCTCACCACCGGGAGAGCCCCAGCATTTT. It yields the protein CASSPPGEPQHF.